The 31 T cell receptor beta chains below all came from one sample that was sequenced in a study of blood T cell repertoires in COVID-19. Clones were sequenced by immunoSEQ multiplex PCR, and TCRdb holds only the in-frame ones, with some missing. The repertoire holds around 300,000 clones, with almost 85% as singletons. Source material: peripheral blood. These receptors came from a human donor in a cohort sampled during active COVID-19.

This chain connects TRBV5-4 to TRBJ1-2; no clear D gene. V was pared by 4 bases and J by 7 bases, with 17 bases between. This CDR3 has 14 residues. Germline CDR1 is SGHNT and CDR2 is YYREEE (reference sequence). Here the CDR3 DNA reads TGTGCCAGCAGCCCCCCCGTGGAGTCCTCTGGCTACACCTTC. As protein: CASSPPVESSGYTF.

This clone has a single count. The CDR3 region has the DNA TGTGCCAGCAGCTTAGTCGGCCCTAGCGCTGAAGCTTTCTTT. This encodes CASSLVGPSAEAFF. V and J are TRBV7-9 and TRBJ1-1; D ambiguous. V lost 1 base and J 6 bases, leaving 12 bases between the germline ends. The V gene's germline CDR1 is SEHNR and CDR2 FQNEAQ (reference sequence). The CDR3 covers 14 residues.

The rearrangement uses TRBV7-9 and TRBJ1-5, with TRBD1 matching over 10 bases. The CDR3 loop spans 15 amino acids. Per the germline V gene, CDR1 is SEHNR and CDR2 is FQNEAQ (reference sequence). V shed 5 bases and J 6 bases; nucleotides not matched to a gene: 7. The CDR3 sequence: CASSQTGGAGQPQHF. The CDR3 DNA reads TGTGCCAGCAGCCAGACAGGGGGCGCGGGTCAGCCCCAGCATTTT.

V usage is TRBV12-3 or TRBV12-4 and J usage is TRBJ1-1, with D perhaps matching TRBD1 (5 bases). The V end was cut by 2 bases, the J end by 7 bases, with 11 bases between. The CDR3 extends over 13 amino acids. In nucleotides, the CDR3 is TGTGCCAGCAGTTTATGGGGCCGGAATGAAGCTTTCTTT. Protein: CASSLWGRNEAFF.

V usage is TRBV5-4 and J usage is TRBJ2-3; 11 bases agree with TRBD2. Germline trimming cut 3 bases from V and 1 base from J; bases unmatched to any gene: 1. The CDR3 has 15 amino acids. Germline V lookup: CDR1 SGHNT, CDR2 YYREEE (reference sequence). The CDR3 is CASSSTSGGTDTQYF. The CDR3 DNA reads as TGTGCCAGCAGCTCGACTAGCGGGGGCACAGATACGCAGTATTTT.

V is TRBV5-1 and J is TRBJ1-1; D gene ambiguous. Trimming cost V 2 bases and J 1 base, with 9 bases left between them. Looked up from germline, CDR1 is SGHRS and CDR2 is YFSETQ. This CDR3 is built from 14 residues. The chain's CDR3 is CASSFILGNTEAFF. Here the CDR3 DNA reads TGCGCCAGCAGCTTCATCCTCGGGAACACTGAAGCTTTCTTT.

This clone was counted once. The gene calls are TRBV5-1 and TRBJ2-7, with TRBD1 matching 9 bases. The CDR3 consists of 15 residues. Losses at the gene ends were 2 bases for V and 4 bases for J; bases not matched to a gene: 7. Germline lookup yields CDR1 SGHRS and CDR2 YFSETQ. CDR3 bases: TGCGCCAGCAGCTTAGGGCCCGACAGGGGGTACGAGCAGTACTTC. Translation gives CASSLGPDRGYEQYF.

The chain carries TRBV10-3 and TRBJ1-3; D may be TRBD1 (5 bases). Germline V gene lookup returns CDR1 ENHRY and CDR2 SYGVKD. The CDR3 spans 15 residues. Trimming removed 6 bases at V and 2 bases at J, with 14 bases between. CDR3 nucleotide sequence: TGTGCCATCAGGACAGAAACTACCCCTGGAAACACCATATATTTT. Translating gives CAIRTETTPGNTIYF.

The V call is TRBV27, the J call TRBJ1-2; perhaps TRBD1 as D (6 bases). Trimming took off 2 bases at V and 7 bases at J, with 11 bases between the two ends. Germline CDR1 MNHEY, CDR2 SMNVEV (reference sequence). This CDR3 comprises 13 residues. CDR3 sequence reads: CASSLGGAGGYTF. Written as DNA, the CDR3 is TGTGCCAGCAGTTTAGGGGGGGCCGGTGGCTACACCTTC.

V is TRBV5-1 and J is TRBJ1-6; 7 nucleotides align to TRBD1. V dropped 0 bases and J dropped 9; count of bases not matched to a gene: 3. Per germline, CDR1 SGHRS and CDR2 YFSETQ. The CDR3 spans 14 residues. Here the CDR3 reads CASSLGGGGSPLHF. CDR3 coding DNA: TGCGCCAGCAGCTTGGGAGGGGGCGGTTCACCCCTCCACTTT.

The chain couples TRBV11-2 to TRBJ1-6, with D unresolved. This CDR3 comprises 16 residues. The V end was cut by 1 base, the J end by 7 bases, with 14 bases between. CDR1 SGHAT and CDR2 FQNNGV come from the germline V gene. CDR3 sequence (DNA): TGTGCCAGCAGCTTAGTAGGAGGCCCTTGGAATTCACCCCTCCACTTT. It codes for CASSLVGGPWNSPLHF.

This chain joins TRBV2 and TRBJ2-1; TRBD2 matches 7 bases. CDR1 and CDR2 (germline): SNHLY, FYNNEI. The CDR3 spans 11 residues. Germline trimming cut 10 bases from V and 7 bases from J; bases unmatched to any gene: 4. The CDR3 DNA is TGTGCCATGGGAGGGGCAAATGAGCAGTTCTTC. Its protein is CAMGGANEQFF.

This clone was picked up one time. CDR3 DNA: TGTGCCTGGAGTCACGGACAGGCTTCGGAGCAGTACTTC. Translated, it gives CAWSHGQASEQYF. This chain links TRBV30 with TRBJ2-7; 7 nucleotides match TRBD1. The CDR3 totals 13 residues. Per the germline V gene, CDR1 is GTSNPN and CDR2 is SVGIG (reference sequence). The ends lost 2 bases at V and 7 bases at J; junction bases unmatched: 8.

This sequence joins TRBV30 and TRBJ1-6; maybe TRBD1 (6 bases). The CDR3 runs 14 residues. The germline V and J ends were trimmed by 3 bases and 7 bases, with 13 bases remaining between them. The V gene's germline CDR1 is GTSNPN and CDR2 SVGIG (reference sequence). In DNA form, the CDR3 reads TGTGCCTGGAGGCTAGGGACAAACAATTCACCCCTCCACTTT. Residues: CAWRLGTNNSPLHF.

This clone was seen only a few times. V is TRBV19 and J is TRBJ1-2, with TRBD1 matching 9 bases. Germline V lookup: CDR1 LNHDA, CDR2 SQIVND (reference sequence). The CDR3 extends over 16 amino acids. Trimming cost V 5 bases and J 4 bases; bases outside gene matches: 11. The CDR3 here is CASSPRPGQGTYGYTF. The DNA for the CDR3 is TGTGCCAGTAGTCCGAGGCCGGGACAGGGTACCTATGGCTACACCTTC.

The chain employs TRBV6-5 and TRBJ2-3, with TRBD2 as a possible D gene (5 bases). Germline-derived CDR1 and CDR2 are MNHEY and SVGAGI. Trimming stripped 8 bases from V and 7 bases from J, with 10 bases between. The CDR3 covers 11 residues. Written as DNA, the CDR3 is TGTGCCAGCTCCCCGGGGTATACGCAGTATTTT. Translating gives CASSPGYTQYF.

V gene TRBV2 combines with J gene TRBJ1-2; a weak D match, TRBD1 (5 bases). V lost 1 base and J 4 bases, leaving 10 bases between the germline ends. This CDR3 comprises 14 residues. In germline, CDR1 is SNHLY, CDR2 FYNNEI. The CDR3 DNA is TGTGCCAGCAGTGAAGTTAGGGGAAGCTATGGCTACACCTTC. It specifies CASSEVRGSYGYTF.

The chain links TRBV5-1 to TRBJ1-1, with a tentative D call TRBD1 (6 bases). Germline V CDR1 and CDR2: SGHRS, YFSETQ. Trimming took 0 bases from V and 4 from J, leaving 13 bases between them. The CDR3 is made up of 15 amino acids. CDR3 loop: CASSLGAGEGTEAFF. DNA of the CDR3: TGCGCCAGCAGCTTGGGAGCAGGGGAGGGCACTGAAGCTTTCTTT.

The rearrangement links TRBV15 to TRBJ1-5; D possibly corresponds to TRBD1 (5 bases). The V gene's germline CDR1 is LNHNV and CDR2 YYDKDF (reference sequence). Trimming shortened V by 0 bases and J by 5 bases, and 11 bases separated the two germline ends. This CDR3 spans 15 amino acids. CDR3 amino acids: CATSRDRQGYQPQHF. The CDR3 region has the DNA TGTGCCACCAGCAGAGATAGGCAGGGCTATCAGCCCCAGCATTTT.

The rearrangement uses TRBV5-1 and TRBJ2-6; 7 bases are a match to TRBD1. This CDR3 is 17 amino acids long. Trimming took 3 bases from V and 3 from J; bases not matched to a gene: 9. Germline loops: CDR1 SGHRS, CDR2 YFSETQ. For the CDR3, the DNA is TGCGCCAGCAGCTCGTCCATAGGGGGCGGTGGGGCCAACGTCCTGACTTTC. Encoded protein: CASSSSIGGGGANVLTF.

The chain is built from TRBV6-5 and TRBJ1-1; 8 bases are shared with TRBD1. With V trimmed by 7 bases and J by 3 bases, 4 bases remained unmatched. Germline V lookup: CDR1 MNHEY, CDR2 SVGAGI. The CDR3 has 13 residues. CDR3 sequence: CASTLRGHTEAFF. The CDR3 coding sequence is TGTGCCAGCACCCTCAGGGGGCACACTGAAGCTTTCTTT.

About this clone: The sample carries other DNA sequences with the same CDR3. The genes are TRBV6-5 and TRBJ1-6; TRBD1 is a possible D gene (6 bases). The CDR3 runs 15 residues. Germline CDR1 and CDR2: MNHEY and SVGAGI. Trimming pared 0 bases from V and 7 bases from J, leaving 10 bases between. The CDR3, as DNA: TGTGCCAGCAGTTACTCGGGCAGGGGAAATTCACCCCTCCACTTT. Translating it yields CASSYSGRGNSPLHF.

This chain links TRBV29-1 with TRBJ2-1; D is possibly TRBD1 (6 bases). V lost 4 bases, J lost 6 bases, and 19 bases lay in between. CDR3 length equals 15 residues. In germline, CDR1 is SQVTM, CDR2 ANQGSEA. For the CDR3, the DNA is TGCAGCGTTGCAACAGGGATCACTACATTCAATGAGCAGTTCTTC. It codes for CSVATGITTFNEQFF.

The genes are TRBV9 and TRBJ2-7, with 7 positions matching TRBD1. The CDR3 sequence is 14 residues long. The germline V gene encodes CDR1 SGDLS and CDR2 YYNGEE. V lost 0 bases, J lost 6 bases, and 6 bases stayed unmatched. The CDR3 protein is CASSVAPDRAEQYF. CDR3 in DNA: TGTGCCAGCAGCGTAGCCCCCGACAGGGCCGAGCAGTACTTC.

This chain links TRBV7-2 with TRBJ2-5; D not certain. Germline values: CDR1 SGHTA, CDR2 FQGNSA. This CDR3 spans 13 amino acids. V lost 1 base to trimming and J lost 2 bases, with 5 bases between them. As DNA, the CDR3 is TGTGCCAGCAGCTTAGGAACACAAGAGACCCAGTACTTC. Translation gives CASSLGTQETQYF.

This clone was counted a few times. V gene TRBV24-1 combines with J gene TRBJ1-6, with unresolved D. This CDR3 comprises 14 residues. Trimming took off 5 bases at V and 3 bases at J, with 7 bases between the two ends. The V gene's germline CDR1 is KGHDR and CDR2 SFDVKD. The CDR3 spells CATSGGYYNSPLHF. The CDR3, as DNA: TGTGCCACCAGTGGCGGGTACTATAATTCACCCCTCCACTTT.

The V and J genes are TRBV14 and TRBJ1-1; D might be TRBD1 (6 bases). The CDR3 consists of 14 residues. V dropped 1 base and J dropped 3 bases, with 9 bases sitting between them. Germline values: CDR1 SGHDN, CDR2 FVKESK. In DNA, the CDR3 is TGTGCCAGCAGCCAAGGGGGGCTGTACACTGAAGCTTTCTTT. Translating it yields CASSQGGLYTEAFF.

V is TRBV12-5 and J is TRBJ2-7, with TRBD1 as a possible D gene (5 bases). Deletions cut 0 bases from V and 6 bases from J, with 6 bases between. The CDR3 length is 12 residues. Germline V gives CDR1 LGHNT, CDR2 FRNRAP. CDR3 sequence (DNA): TGTGCTAGTGGTTTGGTAAGGGGCGAGCAGTACTTC. It specifies CASGLVRGEQYF.

This clone is a singleton in its sample. Here the CDR3 DNA reads TGTGCCAGCAGTGAACTTCGAAGCAGGGGCCCTGGAAACACCATATATTTT. As protein: CASSELRSRGPGNTIYF. The V call is TRBV25-1, the J call TRBJ1-3; weak D call: TRBD1 (6 bases). Germline V gives CDR1 MGHDK, CDR2 SYGVNS. There are 17 residues in the CDR3. Trimming left V 2 bases short and J 2 bases short, with 16 bases between.

The chain links TRBV7-9 to TRBJ1-4, with D unclear. Trimming left V 0 bases short and J 7 bases short, with 12 bases between. Looked up from germline, CDR1 is SEHNR and CDR2 is FQNEAQ (reference sequence). CDR3 length: 15 residues. CDR3 bases: TGTGCCAGCAGCTTAGCAGCCGACATAGGTGAAAAACTGTTTTTT. Amino acid sequence: CASSLAADIGEKLFF.

The chain combines TRBV5-1 with TRBJ1-2; D is unclear. This CDR3 is 13 amino acids long. Germline V CDR1 and CDR2: SGHRS, YFSETQ. The V end was cut by 1 base, the J end by 2 bases, with 6 bases between. The CDR3 region has the DNA TGCGCCAGCAGCTTGAACAGCAACTATGGCTACACCTTC. Amino acid sequence: CASSLNSNYGYTF.